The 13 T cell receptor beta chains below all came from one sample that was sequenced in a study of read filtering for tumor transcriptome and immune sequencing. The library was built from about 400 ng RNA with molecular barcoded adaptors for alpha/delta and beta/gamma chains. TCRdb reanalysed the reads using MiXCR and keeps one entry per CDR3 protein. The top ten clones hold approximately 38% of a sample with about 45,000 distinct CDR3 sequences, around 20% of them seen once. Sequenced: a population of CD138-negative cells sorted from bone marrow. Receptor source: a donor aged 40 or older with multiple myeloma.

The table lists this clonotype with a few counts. DNA of the CDR3: TGTGCCAGCAGCGCTGGGACAGCAGAGGCAGATACGCAGTATTTT. Its protein product is CASSAGTAEADTQYF. This chain links TRBV3-1 with TRBJ2-3; 7 bases are a match to TRBD1. The CDR3 has 15 residues. Trimming took 5 bases from V and 4 from J; bases not matched to a gene: 9. Germline loops: CDR1 LGHDT, CDR2 YNNKEL (reference sequence).

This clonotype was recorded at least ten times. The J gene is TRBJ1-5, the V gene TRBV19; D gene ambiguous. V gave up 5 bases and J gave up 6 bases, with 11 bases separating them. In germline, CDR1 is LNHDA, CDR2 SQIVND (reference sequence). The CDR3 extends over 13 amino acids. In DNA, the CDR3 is TGTGCCAGTAGTGTTGGCAGGCCTCAGCCCCAGCATTTT. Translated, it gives CASSVGRPQPQHF.

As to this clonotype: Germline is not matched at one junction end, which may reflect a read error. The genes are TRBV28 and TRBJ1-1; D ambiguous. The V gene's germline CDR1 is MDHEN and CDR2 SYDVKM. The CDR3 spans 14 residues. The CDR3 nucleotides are TGTGCCAGCATCCCCCCGGACCCTAACACAGAAGCTTCCTTT. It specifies CASIPPDPNTEASF.

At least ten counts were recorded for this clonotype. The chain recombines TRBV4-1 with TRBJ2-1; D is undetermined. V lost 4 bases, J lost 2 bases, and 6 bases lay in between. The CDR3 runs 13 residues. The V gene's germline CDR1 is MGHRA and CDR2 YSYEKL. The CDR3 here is CASSRIAYNEQFF. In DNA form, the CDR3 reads TGCGCCAGCAGCCGGATAGCCTACAATGAGCAGTTCTTC.

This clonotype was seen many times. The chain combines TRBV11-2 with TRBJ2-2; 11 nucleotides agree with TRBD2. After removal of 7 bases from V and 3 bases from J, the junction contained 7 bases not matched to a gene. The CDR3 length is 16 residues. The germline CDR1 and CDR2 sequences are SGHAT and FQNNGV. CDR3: CASNPGLAEYTGELFF. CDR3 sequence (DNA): TGTGCCAGCAACCCGGGACTAGCGGAGTACACCGGGGAGCTGTTTTTT.

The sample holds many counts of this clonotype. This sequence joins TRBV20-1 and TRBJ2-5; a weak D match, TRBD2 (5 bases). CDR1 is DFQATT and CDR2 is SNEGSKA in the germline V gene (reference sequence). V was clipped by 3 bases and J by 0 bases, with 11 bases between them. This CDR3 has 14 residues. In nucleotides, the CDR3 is TGCAGTGCTAGCGGGATTGGGTACCAAGAGACCCAGTACTTC. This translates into CSASGIGYQETQYF.

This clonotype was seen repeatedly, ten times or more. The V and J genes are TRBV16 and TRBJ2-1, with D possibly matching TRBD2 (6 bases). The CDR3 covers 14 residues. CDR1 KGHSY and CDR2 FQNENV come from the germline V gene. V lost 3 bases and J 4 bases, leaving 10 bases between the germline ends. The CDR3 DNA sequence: TGTGCCAGCAGCCAGGCGGGGTTATACAATGAGCAGTTCTTC. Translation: CASSQAGLYNEQFF.

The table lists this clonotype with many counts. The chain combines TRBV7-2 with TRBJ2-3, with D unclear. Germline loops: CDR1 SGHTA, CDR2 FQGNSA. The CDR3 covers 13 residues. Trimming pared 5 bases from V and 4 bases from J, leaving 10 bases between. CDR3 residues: CASSRYKADTQYF. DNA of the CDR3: TGTGCCAGCAGCCGGTACAAGGCAGATACGCAGTATTTT.

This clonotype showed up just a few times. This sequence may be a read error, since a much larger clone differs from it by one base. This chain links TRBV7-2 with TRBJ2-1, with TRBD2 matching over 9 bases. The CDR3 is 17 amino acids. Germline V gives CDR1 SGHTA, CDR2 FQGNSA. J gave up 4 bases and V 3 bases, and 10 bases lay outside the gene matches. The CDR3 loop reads CASSFGSSGRRYNEQFF. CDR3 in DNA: TGTGCCAGCAGCTTTGGTTCCAGCGGGAGGAGATACAATGAGCAGTTCTTC.

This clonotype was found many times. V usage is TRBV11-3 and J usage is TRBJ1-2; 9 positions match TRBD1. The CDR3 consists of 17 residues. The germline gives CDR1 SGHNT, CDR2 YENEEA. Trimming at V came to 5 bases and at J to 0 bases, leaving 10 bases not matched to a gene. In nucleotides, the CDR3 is TGTGCCAGCAGCGCTGTGGGACAGGGCAAAGCTAACTATGGCTACACCTTC. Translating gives CASSAVGQGKANYGYTF.

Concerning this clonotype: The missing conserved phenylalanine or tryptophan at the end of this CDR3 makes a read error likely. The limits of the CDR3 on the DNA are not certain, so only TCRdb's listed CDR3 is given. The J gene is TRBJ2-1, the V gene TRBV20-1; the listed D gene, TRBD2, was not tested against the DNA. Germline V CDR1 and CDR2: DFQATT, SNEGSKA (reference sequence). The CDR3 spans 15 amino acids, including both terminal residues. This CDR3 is CSARLAGDLYNEQSI.

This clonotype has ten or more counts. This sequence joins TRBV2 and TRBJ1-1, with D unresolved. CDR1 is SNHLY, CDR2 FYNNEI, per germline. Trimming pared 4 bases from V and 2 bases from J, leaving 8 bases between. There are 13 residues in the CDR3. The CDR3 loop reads CASSVRGNTEAFF. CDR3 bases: TGTGCCAGCAGTGTTCGCGGAAACACTGAAGCTTTCTTT.

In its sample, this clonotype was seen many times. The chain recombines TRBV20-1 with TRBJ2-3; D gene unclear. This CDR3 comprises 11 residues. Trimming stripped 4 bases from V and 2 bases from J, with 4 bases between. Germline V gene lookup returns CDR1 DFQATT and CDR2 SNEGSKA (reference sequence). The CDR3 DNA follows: TGCAGTGCTACCCACACAGATACGCAGTATTTT. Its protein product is CSATHTDTQYF.